The TCR beta chain under discussion was sequenced for a study of CD8 T cells in ankylosing spondylitis (TCRdb year 2017). With regard to the full study: To find TCR variants linked to disease, the study profiled T cell receptor beta repertoires in ankylosing spondylitis patients and healthy donors. Peripheral blood was sampled, and synovial fluid was additionally collected from ankylosing spondylitis patients. In total, the full study cohort was made up of over a hundred healthy donors and 25 to 30 ankylosing spondylitis patients. Here is what the overall study found, with its caveats: The disease-linked clones showed a CD8+ phenotype and occurred at relatively low frequencies in peripheral blood. A TCR beta motif made up of eight highly homologous amino acid variants appeared to be characteristic of blood from ankylosing spondylitis patients. The disease-linked clones were reported as significantly enriched in matched synovial fluid samples from ankylosing spondylitis patients. Some of the motif variants had been reported before in the synovial fluid and blood of reactive arthritis patients, a finding that suggests common disease-initiation mechanisms.

Concerning this clonotype: The specificity of this receptor is unknown. Qualities for individual bases were not recorded, and no much larger clone is one base off.

Sequenced on an Illumina HiSeq 2500. Quantitative 5'-RACE with molecular barcodes was the method used to prepare the TCR beta libraries. The published analysis was carried out like this. Disease-linked TCR variants were identified with a new computational method built on a probabilistic model of VDJ rearrangement. The raw public reads went through TCRdb reprocessing: fastp at Q25, MiXCR clone calling, in-frame beta chains kept. Rows with one shared CDR3 protein collapse into an entry with the most common genes and DNA. TCRdb assigned the V and J calls; the authors' analysis was not used. For this sample there are 150,000 to 200,000 distinct CDR3 sequences; around a tenth appear just once. Under 35% of the sample is taken by the ten largest. The CDR3 runs 17 amino acids, cysteine and phenylalanine included. CDR3 DNA is the only sequence kept; it has 51 bases, read in frame from the first base. V trim: 3 bases; J trim: 1 base; unmatched bases: 10. CDR1 is given as LNHDA and CDR2 as SQIVND, both from the germline V gene (reference sequence).

Sequences were obtained from blood, either unsorted or a sorted T cell fraction (not recorded which). The receptor chain draws on TRBV19 and TRBJ2-7, with 9 middle bases fitting TRBD1. This TCR was recovered from a male donor with ankylosing spondylitis or in good health (not recorded which). The CDR3 in this case is CASSISLGQGTSYEQYF. The DNA sequence reads TGTGCCAGTAGTATTTCCCTCGGACAGGGGACTTCCTACGAGCAGTACTTC.